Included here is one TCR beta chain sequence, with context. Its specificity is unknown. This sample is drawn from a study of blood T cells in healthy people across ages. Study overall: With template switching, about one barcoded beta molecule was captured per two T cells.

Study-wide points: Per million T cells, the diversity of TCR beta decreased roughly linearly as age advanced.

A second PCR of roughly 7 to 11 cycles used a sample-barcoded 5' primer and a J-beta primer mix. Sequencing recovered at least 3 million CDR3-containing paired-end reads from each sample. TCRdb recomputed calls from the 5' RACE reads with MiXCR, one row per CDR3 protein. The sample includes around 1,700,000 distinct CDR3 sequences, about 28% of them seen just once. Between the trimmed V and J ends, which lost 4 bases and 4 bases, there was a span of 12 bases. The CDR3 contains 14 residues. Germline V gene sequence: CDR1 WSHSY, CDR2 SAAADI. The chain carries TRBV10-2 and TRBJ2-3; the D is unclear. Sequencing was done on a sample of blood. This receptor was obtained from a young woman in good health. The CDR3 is CASSGSGSPDTQYF. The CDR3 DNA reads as TGCGCCAGCAGTGGTTCTGGATCCCCAGATACGCAGTATTTT.